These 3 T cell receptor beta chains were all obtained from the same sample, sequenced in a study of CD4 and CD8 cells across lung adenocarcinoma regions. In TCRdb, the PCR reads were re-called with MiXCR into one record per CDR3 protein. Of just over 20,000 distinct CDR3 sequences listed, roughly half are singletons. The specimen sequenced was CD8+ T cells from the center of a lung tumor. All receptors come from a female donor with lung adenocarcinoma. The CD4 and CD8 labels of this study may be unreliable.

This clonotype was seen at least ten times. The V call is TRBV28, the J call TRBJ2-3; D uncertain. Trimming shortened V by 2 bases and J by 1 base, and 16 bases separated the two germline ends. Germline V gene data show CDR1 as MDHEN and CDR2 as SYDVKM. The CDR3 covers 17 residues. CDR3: CASSLLGWRDGTDTQYF. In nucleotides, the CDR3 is TGTGCCAGCAGTTTACTGGGGTGGCGAGACGGCACAGATACGCAGTATTTT.

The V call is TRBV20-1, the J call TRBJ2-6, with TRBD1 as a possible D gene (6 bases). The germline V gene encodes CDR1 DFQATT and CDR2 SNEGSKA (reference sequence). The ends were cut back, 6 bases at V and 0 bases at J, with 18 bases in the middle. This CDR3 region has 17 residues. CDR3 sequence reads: CSARTELIPSGANVLTF. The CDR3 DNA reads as TGCAGTGCAAGGACAGAATTAATCCCCTCTGGGGCCAACGTCCTGACTTTC.

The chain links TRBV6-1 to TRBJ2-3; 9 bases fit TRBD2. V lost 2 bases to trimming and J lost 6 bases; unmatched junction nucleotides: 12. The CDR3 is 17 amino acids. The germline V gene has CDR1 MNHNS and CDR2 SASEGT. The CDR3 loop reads CASSELGRGGARDTQYF. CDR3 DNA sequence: TGTGCCAGCAGTGAATTGGGCCGCGGGGGGGCGCGGGATACGCAGTATTTT.